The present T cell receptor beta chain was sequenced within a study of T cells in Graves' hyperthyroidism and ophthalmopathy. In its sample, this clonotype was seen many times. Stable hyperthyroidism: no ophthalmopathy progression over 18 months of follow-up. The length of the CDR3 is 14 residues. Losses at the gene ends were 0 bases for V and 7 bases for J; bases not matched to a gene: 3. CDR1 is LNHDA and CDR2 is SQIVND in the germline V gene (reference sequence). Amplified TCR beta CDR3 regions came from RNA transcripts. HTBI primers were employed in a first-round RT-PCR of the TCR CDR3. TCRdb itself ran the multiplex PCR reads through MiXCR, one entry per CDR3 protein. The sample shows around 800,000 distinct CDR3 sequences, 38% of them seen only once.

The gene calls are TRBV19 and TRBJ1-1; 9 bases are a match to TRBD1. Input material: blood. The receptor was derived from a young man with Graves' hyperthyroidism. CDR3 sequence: CASSIEDRGGEAFF. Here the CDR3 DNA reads TGTGCCAGTAGTATAGAGGACAGGGGAGGTGAAGCTTTCTTT.